This TCR beta chain was observed in a study of OX40 agonist ivuxolimab in advanced cancers. Patients were ruled out by autoimmune disease history or systemic immunosuppression. TCRdb's table, derived via immunoSEQ multiplex PCR, lists solely in-frame clones and lacks some. The sample includes around 61,000 clones, around 84% of them seen just once. As to this clone: The target antigen is unknown. Compared with germline, one end of the junction differs, possibly owing to a read error.

Findings of the study overall: CD8+ T cells averaged more expanded clones than CD4+. At 0.1 to 3.0 mg/kg and by week 6, CD4+ and CD8+ T cells in the blood had expanded clonally.

This CDR3 is built from 14 residues. CDR1 SSHAT and CDR2 FNYEAQ come from the germline V gene (reference sequence). This TCR was sampled from an adult with an advanced solid tumor such as melanoma, head and neck, liver or kidney cancer. The genes are TRBV7-7 and TRBJ1-3; D gene unclear. Specimen: CD4+ or CD8+ T cells sorted from blood, collected in a trial of the OX40 agonist ivuxolimab. CDR3 sequence reads: CASSLGPIGNTIYF. The DNA of the CDR3 is TGTGCTAGCAGCTTAGGACCGATTGGAAACACCATATATTTT. Using reference TRBV7-7 and TRBJ1-3 for the parts outside the CDR3, the full variable domain is GAGVSQSPRYKVTKRGQDVTLRCDPISSHATLYWYQQALGQGPEFLTYFNYEAQPDKSGLPSDRFSAERPEGSISTLTIQRTEQRDSAMYRCASSLGPIGNTIYFGEGSWLTVV.